These T cell receptor beta chains were read from a single sample in a study of Tregs in tolerant kidney transplant recipients. Clones were sequenced by immunoSEQ multiplex PCR, and TCRdb holds only the in-frame ones, with some missing. The repertoire holds 25,000 to 35,000 clones, with under 90% as singletons. No antigen is known for these receptors. The sequencing sample was made of Tregs from blood cultured with allogeneic cells. The receptors derive from a human donor in good health. The CDR3 runs from the conserved cysteine through the conserved F or W. Each record gives: CDR3 protein, CDR3 DNA, D gene, J gene, V gene, clone size. A D gene is named only where the DNA matches it firmly. Size tells how often a clone was seen (once, few, many) or the class of an expanded clone, and some rows leave it out.

CDR3aa: CASSSSVPQETQYF; CDR3nt: TGTGCCAGCAGCAGCAGCGTACCCCAAGAGACCCAGTACTTC; d_gene: -; j_gene: TRBJ2-5; v_gene: TRBV7-6; abundance: -
CDR3aa: CASSRSPFGDRETYEQYF; CDR3nt: TGCGCCAGCAGCCGTTCCCCATTTGGGGACAGGGAAACCTACGAGCAGTACTTC; d_gene: TRBD1; j_gene: TRBJ2-7; v_gene: TRBV5-1; abundance: few
CDR3aa: CASSPLRPGYGYTF; CDR3nt: TGTGCCAGCTCACCACTGCGACCGGGCTATGGCTACACCTTC; d_gene: -; j_gene: TRBJ1-2; v_gene: TRBV18; abundance: -
CDR3aa: CASSLVSTAWETQYF; CDR3nt: TGTGCCAGCAGCTTAGTATCTACCGCCTGGGAGACCCAGTACTTC; d_gene: -; j_gene: TRBJ2-5; v_gene: TRBV7-2; abundance: -
CDR3aa: CASSLGQNSPLHF; CDR3nt: TGTGCCAGCAGTCTTGGACAGAATTCACCCCTCCACTTT; d_gene: -; j_gene: TRBJ1-6; v_gene: TRBV11-2; abundance: -
CDR3aa: CASSETARGEKLFF; CDR3nt: TGTGCCAGCAGTGAGACAGCCCGGGGGGAAAAACTGTTTTTT; d_gene: -; j_gene: TRBJ1-4; v_gene: TRBV6-1; abundance: -
CDR3aa: CAWRTGVLTNSPLHF; CDR3nt: TGTGCCTGGAGAACAGGGGTACTGACCAATTCACCCCTCCACTTT; d_gene: TRBD1; j_gene: TRBJ1-6; v_gene: TRBV30; abundance: -
CDR3aa: CASAGGSGEYNEQFF; CDR3nt: TGTGCCAGCGCAGGAGGGAGCGGGGAATACAATGAGCAGTTCTTC; d_gene: TRBD2; j_gene: TRBJ2-1; v_gene: TRBV18; abundance: -
CDR3aa: CASSPPNGALPEQYF; CDR3nt: TGTGCCAGCAGCCCTCCGAACGGGGCCCTTCCCGAGCAGTACTTC; d_gene: -; j_gene: TRBJ2-7; v_gene: TRBV13; abundance: few
CDR3aa: CASSTPLEGPWRKQYF; CDR3nt: TGTGCCAGTAGTACCCCACTGGAGGGGCCCTGGCGGAAGCAGTACTTC; d_gene: -; j_gene: TRBJ2-7; v_gene: TRBV19; abundance: -
CDR3aa: CASSIIGGGQNYGYTF; CDR3nt: TGTGCCAGTAGTATAATCGGCGGGGGACAGAACTATGGCTACACCTTC; d_gene: TRBD1; j_gene: TRBJ1-2; v_gene: TRBV19; abundance: -
CDR3aa: CASSKKGARAYNSPLHF; CDR3nt: TGTGCCAGTAGTAAGAAAGGGGCTAGGGCCTATAATTCACCCCTCCACTTT; d_gene: -; j_gene: TRBJ1-6; v_gene: TRBV19; abundance: -
CDR3aa: CASSPTKGKLFF; CDR3nt: TGTGCCAGCTCACCAACGAAGGGAAAACTGTTTTTT; d_gene: -; j_gene: TRBJ1-4; v_gene: TRBV18; abundance: -
CDR3aa: CASSLEKDGLSTDTQYF; CDR3nt: TGTGCCAGCAGCTTAGAAAAGGACGGCCTTAGCACAGATACGCAGTATTTT; d_gene: -; j_gene: TRBJ2-3; v_gene: TRBV7-2; abundance: -
CDR3aa: CASSYSEVAYGYTF; CDR3nt: TGTGCCAGCAGTTACTCAGAGGTTGCCTATGGCTACACCTTC; d_gene: -; j_gene: TRBJ1-2; v_gene: TRBV6-6; abundance: -
CDR3aa: CAISETGGGGGEQYF; CDR3nt: TGTGCCATCAGTGAAACGGGAGGAGGGGGCGGCGAGCAGTACTTC; d_gene: -; j_gene: TRBJ2-7; v_gene: TRBV10-3; abundance: -
CDR3aa: CASSLAAGGFSQYF; CDR3nt: TGTGCCAGCAGCTTAGCAGCGGGAGGTTTTTCGCAGTATTTT; d_gene: TRBD2; j_gene: TRBJ2-3; v_gene: TRBV7-9; abundance: -
CDR3aa: CASSLQGSGEAFF; CDR3nt: TGCGCCAGCAGCCTCCAAGGCTCGGGGGAAGCTTTCTTT; d_gene: -; j_gene: TRBJ1-1; v_gene: TRBV5-1; abundance: -
CDR3aa: CASSPPGRLAEQFF; CDR3nt: TGCGCCAGCAGCCCACCCGGAAGACTAGCGGAGCAGTTCTTC; d_gene: TRBD2; j_gene: TRBJ2-1; v_gene: TRBV5-1; abundance: -
CDR3aa: CAASGASTDTQYF; CDR3nt: TGTGCCGCGAGCGGGGCGAGCACAGATACGCAGTATTTT; d_gene: TRBD2; j_gene: TRBJ2-3; v_gene: TRBV10-3; abundance: -
CDR3aa: CASSGDVPRTQYF; CDR3nt: TGTGCCAGCAGTGGGGATGTTCCCAGGACCCAGTACTTC; d_gene: -; j_gene: TRBJ2-5; v_gene: TRBV25-1; abundance: -
CDR3aa: CASRPEGTNTEAFF; CDR3nt: TGTGCCAGCAGGCCGGAGGGGACGAACACTGAAGCTTTCTTT; d_gene: -; j_gene: TRBJ1-1; v_gene: TRBV6-6; abundance: -
CDR3aa: CAVRGGAPRYEQYF; CDR3nt: TGTGCCGTCCGCGGGGGGGCCCCCCGATACGAGCAGTACTTC; d_gene: TRBD2; j_gene: TRBJ2-7; v_gene: TRBV10-3; abundance: -
CDR3aa: CASREGFGELFF; CDR3nt: TGTGCCAGCAGGGAGGGGTTCGGGGAGCTGTTTTTT; d_gene: -; j_gene: TRBJ2-2; v_gene: TRBV6-6; abundance: medium-sized
CDR3aa: CASSWGTAYTGELFF; CDR3nt: TGTGCCAGCAGCTGGGGGACAGCGTACACCGGGGAGCTGTTTTTT; d_gene: TRBD1; j_gene: TRBJ2-2; v_gene: TRBV11-2; abundance: -
CDR3aa: CASSRYGLGEVYF; CDR3nt: TGTGCCAGTAGTAGATATGGACTAGGGGAGGTGTACTTC; d_gene: TRBD2; j_gene: TRBJ2-7; v_gene: TRBV19; abundance: -
CDR3aa: CASSSHRGTGDTQYF; CDR3nt: TGTGCCAGCAGTTCCCACAGGGGGACGGGAGATACGCAGTATTTT; d_gene: TRBD1; j_gene: TRBJ2-3; v_gene: TRBV6-6; abundance: -
CDR3aa: CASSQGGGWGFEKLFF; CDR3nt: TGCGCCAGCAGCCAAGGCGGGGGGTGGGGTTTCGAAAAACTGTTTTTT; d_gene: -; j_gene: TRBJ1-4; v_gene: TRBV4-1; abundance: -
CDR3aa: CAWTPWGNYGYTF; CDR3nt: TGTGCCTGGACCCCCTGGGGTAACTATGGCTACACCTTC; d_gene: -; j_gene: TRBJ1-2; v_gene: TRBV30; abundance: -
CDR3aa: CASSKLAGDNEQFF; CDR3nt: TGTGCCAGCAGTAAGCTAGCGGGAGACAATGAGCAGTTCTTC; d_gene: TRBD2; j_gene: TRBJ2-1; v_gene: TRBV6-1; abundance: -
CDR3aa: CASRAQGVRWGGYTF; CDR3nt: TGTGCCAGCAGAGCCCAGGGGGTCCGGTGGGGTGGCTACACCTTC; d_gene: TRBD1; j_gene: TRBJ1-2; v_gene: TRBV6-5; abundance: -
CDR3aa: CASSPDRDSYNEQFF; CDR3nt: TGTGCCAGCAGCCCCGACAGGGACTCCTACAATGAGCAGTTCTTC; d_gene: TRBD1; j_gene: TRBJ2-1; v_gene: TRBV11-1; abundance: once
CDR3aa: CASSLGSNYGYTF; CDR3nt: TGTGCCAGCAGTCTCGGTTCTAACTATGGCTACACCTTC; d_gene: -; j_gene: TRBJ1-2; v_gene: TRBV6-6; abundance: -
CDR3aa: CASSLGGSEQFF; CDR3nt: TGCGCCAGCAGCTTGGGGGGAAGCGAGCAGTTCTTC; d_gene: -; j_gene: TRBJ2-1; v_gene: TRBV5-1; abundance: -
CDR3aa: CASSPWGTGELFF; CDR3nt: TGTGCCAGCAGCCCCTGGGGCACCGGGGAGCTGTTTTTT; d_gene: -; j_gene: TRBJ2-2; v_gene: TRBV5-6; abundance: -
CDR3aa: CASSSNSHVQKFF; CDR3nt: TGTGCCAGCAGCTCTAACTCCCACGTCCAGAAGTTCTTC; d_gene: -; j_gene: TRBJ2-1; v_gene: TRBV7-2; abundance: -
CDR3aa: CASSDRVRDLLGANVLTF; CDR3nt: TGTGCCAGCAGCGACAGGGTTAGGGACCTCTTGGGGGCCAACGTCCTGACTTTC; d_gene: TRBD1; j_gene: TRBJ2-6; v_gene: TRBV7-9; abundance: -
CDR3aa: CASRTVGKLFF; CDR3nt: TGTGCCAGCCGTACAGTGGGAAAACTGTTTTTT; d_gene: -; j_gene: TRBJ1-4; v_gene: TRBV25-1; abundance: -
CDR3aa: CASSWQGGLEPQHF; CDR3nt: TGTGCCAGCAGTTGGCAGGGGGGGCTGGAGCCCCAGCATTTT; d_gene: TRBD1; j_gene: TRBJ1-5; v_gene: TRBV6-6; abundance: -
CDR3aa: CASSLAKGLVESYTF; CDR3nt: TGTGCCAGCAGCTTGGCCAAGGGCTTAGTTGAATCGTACACCTTC; d_gene: -; j_gene: TRBJ1-2; v_gene: TRBV5-3; abundance: -
CDR3aa: CATSRFAGMAFF; CDR3nt: TGTGCCACCAGCAGATTCGCAGGGATGGCTTTCTTT; d_gene: -; j_gene: TRBJ1-1; v_gene: TRBV15; abundance: -
CDR3aa: CASSLDSGLAGKETQYF; CDR3nt: TGTGCCAGCAGCTTAGATTCGGGACTAGCGGGGAAAGAGACCCAGTACTTC; d_gene: TRBD2; j_gene: TRBJ2-5; v_gene: TRBV11-2; abundance: -
CDR3aa: CASSPGGVHTGELFF; CDR3nt: TGTGCCAGCAGCCCCGGGGGGGTTCACACCGGGGAGCTGTTTTTT; d_gene: TRBD2; j_gene: TRBJ2-2; v_gene: TRBV11-3; abundance: -
CDR3aa: CASVSMGQSPYEQYF; CDR3nt: TGTGCCAGCGTCTCCATGGGGCAGTCACCCTACGAGCAGTACTTC; d_gene: -; j_gene: TRBJ2-7; v_gene: TRBV2; abundance: -
CDR3aa: CASSPLTGLKDTIYF; CDR3nt: TGTGCCAGCTCGCCCTTGACAGGGCTCAAGGACACCATATATTTT; d_gene: TRBD1; j_gene: TRBJ1-3; v_gene: TRBV18; abundance: -
CDR3aa: CASSIGGAPYEQYF; CDR3nt: TGTGCCAGTAGTATCGGGGGGGCCCCCTACGAGCAGTACTTC; d_gene: TRBD2; j_gene: TRBJ2-7; v_gene: TRBV19; abundance: -
CDR3aa: CASSRTWPLRLAGYGEQFF; CDR3nt: TGTGCCAGCAGCCGAACTTGGCCCCTGAGACTAGCGGGATACGGTGAGCAGTTCTTC; d_gene: TRBD2; j_gene: TRBJ2-1; v_gene: TRBV5-4; abundance: once
CDR3aa: CAIKSGGDYEQYF; CDR3nt: TGTGCCATCAAATCGGGCGGGGACTACGAGCAGTACTTC; d_gene: -; j_gene: TRBJ2-7; v_gene: TRBV10-3; abundance: -
CDR3aa: CASSLAPASYNEQFF; CDR3nt: TGCGCCAGCAGCTTGGCCCCCGCATCCTACAATGAGCAGTTCTTC; d_gene: -; j_gene: TRBJ2-1; v_gene: TRBV5-1; abundance: -
CDR3aa: CASSHQVARGLAGGREQFF; CDR3nt: TGTGCCAGCTCGCACCAGGTCGCGCGGGGTTTAGCGGGAGGGCGGGAGCAGTTCTTC; d_gene: TRBD2; j_gene: TRBJ2-1; v_gene: TRBV18; abundance: -
CDR3aa: CAWSSGTDNQPQHF; CDR3nt: TGTGCCTGGAGTTCCGGGACAGATAATCAGCCCCAGCATTTT; d_gene: TRBD1; j_gene: TRBJ1-5; v_gene: TRBV30; abundance: -
CDR3aa: CASSSGGAYEQYF; CDR3nt: TGTGCCAGCAGCTCAGGAGGGGCCTACGAGCAGTACTTC; d_gene: -; j_gene: TRBJ2-7; v_gene: TRBV7-2; abundance: -
CDR3aa: CASSFPGTSGGDTQYF; CDR3nt: TGTGCCAGCAGCTTCCCCGGGACTAGCGGGGGAGATACGCAGTATTTT; d_gene: TRBD2; j_gene: TRBJ2-3; v_gene: TRBV5-8; abundance: -
CDR3aa: CASSLGLSIYGYTF; CDR3nt: TGTGCCAGCAGCTTGGGGCTCAGCATCTATGGCTACACCTTC; d_gene: -; j_gene: TRBJ1-2; v_gene: TRBV5-6; abundance: -